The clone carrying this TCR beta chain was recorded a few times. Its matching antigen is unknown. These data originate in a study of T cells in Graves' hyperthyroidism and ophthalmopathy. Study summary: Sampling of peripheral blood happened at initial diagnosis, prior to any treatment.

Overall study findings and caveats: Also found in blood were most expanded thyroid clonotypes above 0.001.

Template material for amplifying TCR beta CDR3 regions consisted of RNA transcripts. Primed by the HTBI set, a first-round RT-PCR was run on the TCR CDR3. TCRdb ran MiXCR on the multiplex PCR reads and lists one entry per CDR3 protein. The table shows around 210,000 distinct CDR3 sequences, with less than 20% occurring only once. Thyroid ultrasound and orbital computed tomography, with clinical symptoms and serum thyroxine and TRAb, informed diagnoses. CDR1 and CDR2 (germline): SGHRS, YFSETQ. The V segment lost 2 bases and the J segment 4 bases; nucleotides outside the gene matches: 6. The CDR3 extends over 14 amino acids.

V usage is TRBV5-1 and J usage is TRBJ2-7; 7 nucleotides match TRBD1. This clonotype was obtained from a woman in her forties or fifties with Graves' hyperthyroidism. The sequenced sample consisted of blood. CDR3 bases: TGCGCCAGCAGCTTCCCGGACAGGTCGTACGAGCAGTACTTC. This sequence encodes CASSFPDRSYEQYF.